The clone carrying this T cell receptor beta chain was counted only a few times. The entry originates in a study of shared clonotypes between healthy human individuals. Germline lookup yields CDR1 SGHTS and CDR2 YDEGEE. This CDR3 spans 16 amino acids. The trim removed 4 bases at V and 0 bases at J, leaving 2 bases unmatched. Across several immunoSEQ plates, the genomic DNA of each subset was split evenly. The data were produced by immunoSEQ multiplex PCR, yet TCRdb's version contains in-frame clones alone and is incomplete. The table lists about 480,000 clones, 75% to 85% of them singletons. V gene TRBV5-8 combines with J gene TRBJ2-2; 11 bases are a match to TRBD1. The sequencing input was PBMCs. The clonotype was recovered from a woman aged 40 to 50 in good health. Some clones in this sample may be carry-over from other donors' samples. The CDR3 DNA is TGTGCCAGCAGCCGGACAGGGGGCCCGAACACCGGGGAGCTGTTTTTT. Protein: CASSRTGGPNTGELFF.